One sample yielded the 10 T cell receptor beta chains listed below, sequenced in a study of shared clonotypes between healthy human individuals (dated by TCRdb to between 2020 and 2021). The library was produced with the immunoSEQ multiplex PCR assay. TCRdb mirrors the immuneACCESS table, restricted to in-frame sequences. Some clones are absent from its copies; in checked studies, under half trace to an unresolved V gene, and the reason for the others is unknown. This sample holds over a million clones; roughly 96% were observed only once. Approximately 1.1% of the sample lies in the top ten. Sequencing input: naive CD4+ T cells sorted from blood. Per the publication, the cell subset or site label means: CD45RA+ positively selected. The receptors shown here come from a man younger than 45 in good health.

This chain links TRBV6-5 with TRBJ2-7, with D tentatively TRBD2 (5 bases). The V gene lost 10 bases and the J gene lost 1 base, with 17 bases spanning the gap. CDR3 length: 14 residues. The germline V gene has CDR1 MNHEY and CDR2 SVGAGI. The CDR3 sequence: CATTYRGLSYEQYF. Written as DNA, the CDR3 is TGTGCCACCACCTATCGGGGTTTGTCCTACGAGCAGTACTTC.

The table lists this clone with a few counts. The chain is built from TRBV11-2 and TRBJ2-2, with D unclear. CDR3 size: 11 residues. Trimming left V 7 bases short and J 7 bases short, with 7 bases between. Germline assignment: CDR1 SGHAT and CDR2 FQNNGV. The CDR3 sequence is CASTGSGELFF. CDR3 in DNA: TGTGCCAGCACCGGTAGCGGGGAGCTGTTTTTT.

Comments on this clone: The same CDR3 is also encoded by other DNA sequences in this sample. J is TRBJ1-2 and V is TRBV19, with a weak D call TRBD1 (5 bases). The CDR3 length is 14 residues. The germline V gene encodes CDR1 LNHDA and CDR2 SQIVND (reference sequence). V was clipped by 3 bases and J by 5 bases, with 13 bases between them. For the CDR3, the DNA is TGTGCCAGTAGTATTGTTGCAGGGCCTTATGGCTACACCTTC. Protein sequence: CASSIVAGPYGYTF.

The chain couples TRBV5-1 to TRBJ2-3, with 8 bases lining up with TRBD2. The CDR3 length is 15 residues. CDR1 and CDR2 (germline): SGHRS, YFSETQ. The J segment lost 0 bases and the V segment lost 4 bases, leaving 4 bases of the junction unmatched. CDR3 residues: CASSRTSTSTDTQYF. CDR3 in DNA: TGCGCCAGCAGCAGGACTAGCACAAGCACAGATACGCAGTATTTT. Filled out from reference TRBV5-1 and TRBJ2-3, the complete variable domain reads KAGVTQTPRYLIKTRGQQVTLSCSPISGHRSVSWYQQTPGQGLQFLFEYFSETQRNKGNFPGRFSGRQFSNSRSEMNVSTLELGDSALYLCASSRTSTSTDTQYFGPGTRLTVL.

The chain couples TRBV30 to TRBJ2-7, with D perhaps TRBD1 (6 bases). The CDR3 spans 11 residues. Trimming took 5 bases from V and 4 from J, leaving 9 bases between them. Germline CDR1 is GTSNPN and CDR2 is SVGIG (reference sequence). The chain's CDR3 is CAWQQGYEQYF. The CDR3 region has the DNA TGTGCCTGGCAACAGGGTTACGAGCAGTACTTC.

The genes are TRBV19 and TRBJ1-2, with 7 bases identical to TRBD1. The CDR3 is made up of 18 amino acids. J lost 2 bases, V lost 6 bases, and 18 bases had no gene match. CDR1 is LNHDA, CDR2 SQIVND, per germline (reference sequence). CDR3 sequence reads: CASSFYFRDRRSNYGYTF. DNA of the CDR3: TGTGCCAGTAGCTTCTATTTCCGGGACAGACGGTCCAACTATGGCTACACCTTC.

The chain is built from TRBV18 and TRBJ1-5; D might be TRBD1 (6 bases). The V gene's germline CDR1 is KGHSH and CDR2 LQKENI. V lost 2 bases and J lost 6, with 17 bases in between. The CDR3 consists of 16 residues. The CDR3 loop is CASSPSYIRGSQPQHF. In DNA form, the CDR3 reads TGTGCCAGCTCACCAAGCTATATCAGGGGAAGTCAGCCCCAGCATTTT.

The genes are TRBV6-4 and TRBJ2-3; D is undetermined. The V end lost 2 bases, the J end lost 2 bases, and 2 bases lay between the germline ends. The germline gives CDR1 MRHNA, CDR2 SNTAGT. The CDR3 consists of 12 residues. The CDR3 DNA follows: TGTGCCAGCAGTGACCCCACAGATACGCAGTATTTT. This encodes CASSDPTDTQYF.

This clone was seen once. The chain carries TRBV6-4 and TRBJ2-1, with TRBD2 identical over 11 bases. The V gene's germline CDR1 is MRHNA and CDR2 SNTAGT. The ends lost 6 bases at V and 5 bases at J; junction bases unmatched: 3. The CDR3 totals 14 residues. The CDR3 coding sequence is TGTGCCAGCAGAAGGGGACTAGCGGACAATGAGCAGTTCTTC. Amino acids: CASRRGLADNEQFF.

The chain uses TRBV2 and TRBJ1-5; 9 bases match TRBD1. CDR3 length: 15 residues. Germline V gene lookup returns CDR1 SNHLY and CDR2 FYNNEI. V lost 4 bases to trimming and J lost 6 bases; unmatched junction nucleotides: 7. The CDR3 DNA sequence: TGTGCCAGCAGTGGAGGGGGGACAGGGCGTCAGCCCCAGCATTTT. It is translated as CASSGGGTGRQPQHF.